Described below is a single TCR beta chain sequence and its context. The data stem from a study of technical replicates of blood from a few donors. Only in-frame clones appear in the TCRdb table, and some are missing; sequencing was by immunoSEQ multiplex PCR. The data contain 95,000 or so clones, around 96% of them seen just once; the ten biggest clones take up approximately 0.36%. Per germline, CDR1 GTSNPN and CDR2 SVGIG (reference sequence). With 0 bases clipped from V and 4 bases from J, the junction kept 10 bases outside the gene matches. CDR3 length equals 17 residues. The clonotype originates from a human donor in good health. This chain joins TRBV30 and TRBJ2-3; 10 bases fit TRBD2. Material: T cells isolated from PBMCs. The CDR3 sequence is CAWSVRRSGRASDTQYF. Written as DNA, the CDR3 is TGTGCCTGGAGTGTACGGAGAAGCGGGAGGGCTTCAGATACGCAGTATTTT.